One sample yielded the 16 T cell receptor beta chains listed below, sequenced in a study of cytomegalovirus exposure and HLA in healthy donors. Some clones are missing from TCRdb's copy, which holds only in-frame ones; the method was immunoSEQ multiplex PCR. The data contain some 170,000 clones, roughly 86% of them singletons. The sequenced sample consisted of PBMCs. These receptors were taken from a man between 18 and 35 years old in good health and CMV-seropositive.

The chain combines TRBV5-4 with TRBJ2-7; D perhaps matches TRBD1 (5 bases). The CDR3 extends over 13 amino acids. Germline V CDR1 and CDR2: SGHNT, YYREEE (reference sequence). Trimming took 0 bases from V and 7 from J, leaving 11 bases between them. CDR3 amino acids: CASSLVKGMEQYF. The CDR3, as DNA: TGTGCCAGCAGCTTGGTGAAGGGGATGGAGCAGTACTTC.

The chain recombines TRBV5-6 with TRBJ1-5; D gene uncertain. V dropped 4 bases and J dropped 5 bases, with 7 bases sitting between them. The germline V gene has CDR1 SGHDT and CDR2 YYEEEE. CDR3 length: 12 residues. DNA of the CDR3: TGTGCCAGCAGCGCGGAGTATCAGCCCCAGCATTTT. This translates into CASSAEYQPQHF.

V and J are TRBV9 and TRBJ2-4; 8 nucleotides align to TRBD2. CDR1 is SGDLS, CDR2 YYNGEE, per germline. The CDR3 totals 19 residues. V shed 0 bases, J shed 3 bases, and the junction held 14 bases outside the gene matches. DNA of the CDR3: TGTGCCAGCAGCGTAGGAAGCGGGAGCACTCTTGGGGACAAAAACATTCAGTACTTC. Translating it yields CASSVGSGSTLGDKNIQYF.

In its sample, this clone was seen once. This chain connects TRBV5-1 to TRBJ2-4, with D possibly being TRBD2 (5 bases). The germline gives CDR1 SGHRS, CDR2 YFSETQ. The V and J ends lost 0 bases and 8 bases respectively, with 12 bases between them. The CDR3 has 14 amino acids. DNA for the CDR3: TGCGCCAGCAGCTTGGAGCCGGGGTCAGACATTCAGTACTTC. Protein product: CASSLEPGSDIQYF. Full variable domain (rest looked up from reference TRBV5-1 and TRBJ2-4): KAGVTQTPRYLIKTRGQQVTLSCSPISGHRSVSWYQQTPGQGLQFLFEYFSETQRNKGNFPGRFSGRQFSNSRSEMNVSTLELGDSALYLCASSLEPGSDIQYFGAGTRLSVL.

This sequence joins TRBV30 and TRBJ1-2; no firm D call. This CDR3 has 14 residues. V lost 2 bases, J lost 2 bases, and 12 bases lay in between. The germline V gene has CDR1 GTSNPN and CDR2 SVGIG (reference sequence). This chain's CDR3 is CAWSFSGSNYGYTF. As DNA, the CDR3 is TGTGCCTGGAGTTTCAGCGGATCCAACTATGGCTACACCTTC.

This rearrangement joins TRBV28 to TRBJ2-7; 8 bases align to TRBD2. With 7 bases clipped from V and 5 bases from J, the junction kept 13 bases outside the gene matches. This CDR3 is 15 amino acids long. Looked up from germline, CDR1 is MDHEN and CDR2 is SYDVKM. This CDR3 reads CASTSPEREFDEQYF. DNA of the CDR3: TGTGCCAGCACCTCACCTGAGCGGGAGTTCGACGAGCAGTACTTC.

The chain employs TRBV7-6 and TRBJ2-1, with 12 nucleotides matching TRBD2. The CDR3 consists of 16 residues. Germline lookup yields CDR1 SGHVS and CDR2 FNYEAQ. Trimming removed 6 bases from V and 9 bases from J; junction bases left unmatched: 12. CDR3 loop: CASRRNRLAGESEQFF. The CDR3, as DNA: TGTGCCAGCAGGCGGAACCGACTAGCGGGAGAAAGTGAGCAGTTCTTC.

This clone has more than one count but fewer than ten. V gene TRBV7-3 combines with J gene TRBJ2-5; perhaps TRBD2 as D (5 bases). This CDR3 comprises 15 residues. Looked up from germline, CDR1 is SGHTA and CDR2 is FQGTGA. Trimming cost V 5 bases and J 2 bases, with 15 bases left between them. In DNA, the CDR3 is TGTGCCAGCAGCCCCTCTGCGGGTCCTCAAGAGACCCAGTACTTC. Protein product: CASSPSAGPQETQYF.

The V gene is TRBV7-2, the J gene TRBJ2-7; D is possibly TRBD1 (5 bases). Germline V lookup: CDR1 SGHTA, CDR2 FQGNSA. V dropped 4 bases and J dropped 3 bases, with 13 bases sitting between them. There are 14 residues in the CDR3. In DNA form, the CDR3 reads TGTGCCAGCAGCTCGCCACAGGCGTTCTACGAGCAGTACTTC. Translated, it gives CASSSPQAFYEQYF.

The CDR3 is CASSVAGEGWDIQYF. CDR3 sequence (DNA): TGTGCCAGCAGCGTAGCTGGTGAGGGTTGGGACATTCAGTACTTC. V and J are TRBV9 and TRBJ2-4, with a weak D call TRBD2 (5 bases). CDR3 length: 15 residues. Germline V CDR1 and CDR2: SGDLS, YYNGEE. V lost 0 bases and J lost 8, with 15 bases in between.

This clone came up once. The chain carries TRBV6-7 and TRBJ1-1, with TRBD1 matching over 9 bases. TRBV6-7 is labeled an ORF, and its function is uncertain. V trimming: 7 bases; J trimming: 3 bases; junction bases outside the gene matches: 24. CDR3 length equals 20 residues. The CDR3 here is CASNMEQGAMKKVKDTEAFF. Written as DNA, the CDR3 is TGTGCCAGCAATATGGAACAGGGGGCAATGAAGAAGGTAAAGGACACTGAAGCTTTCTTT.

This clone was seen only a few times. The chain combines TRBV28 with TRBJ1-3, with unresolved D. The germline V gene has CDR1 MDHEN and CDR2 SYDVKM. The CDR3 sequence is 14 residues long. The V end was cut by 6 bases, the J end by 4 bases, with 13 bases between. In DNA, the CDR3 is TGTGCCAGCAGCCGCGGACTCTTCGGAAACACCATATATTTT. Translation gives CASSRGLFGNTIYF.

The gene calls are TRBV5-1 and TRBJ2-5; maybe TRBD2 (6 bases). Trimming left V 7 bases short and J 4 bases short, with 26 bases between. Germline CDR1 SGHRS, CDR2 YFSETQ. The CDR3 is 17 amino acids. CDR3 DNA sequence: TGCGCCAGCGAAGGGGAGGCGGGGCAAGGTCTGGGAGAGACCCAGTACTTC. Amino acids: CASEGEAGQGLGETQYF.

The genes are TRBV28 and TRBJ1-4; tentatively, D is TRBD1 (5 bases). CDR1 and CDR2 from the germline V gene are MDHEN and SYDVKM. The CDR3 sequence is 15 residues long. V dropped 1 base and J dropped 2 bases, with 8 bases sitting between them. CDR3 coding DNA: TGTGCCAGCAGTTTATCGGGGGACACTAATGAAAAACTGTTTTTT. Its protein is CASSLSGDTNEKLFF.

The chain uses TRBV5-1 and TRBJ2-1, with 7 bases aligning to TRBD2. In germline, CDR1 is SGHRS, CDR2 YFSETQ. The J segment lost 0 bases and the V segment lost 2 bases, leaving 5 bases of the junction unmatched. This CDR3 contains 16 residues. CDR3 in amino acids: CASSFSWGGSYNEQFF. The CDR3 DNA reads TGCGCCAGCAGCTTTTCTTGGGGGGGCTCCTACAATGAGCAGTTCTTC. The whole variable domain, filled in from reference TRBV5-1 and TRBJ2-1, reads KAGVTQTPRYLIKTRGQQVTLSCSPISGHRSVSWYQQTPGQGLQFLFEYFSETQRNKGNFPGRFSGRQFSNSRSEMNVSTLELGDSALYLCASSFSWGGSYNEQFFGPGTRLTVL.

V is TRBV4-3 and J is TRBJ1-2; D is unresolved. From germline, CDR1 is LGHNA and CDR2 YSLEER. The CDR3 is 13 residues long. With 4 bases removed from V and 8 bases from J, the gap between germline ends came to 14 bases. The CDR3 nucleotides are TGCGCCAGCAGCCCCGGGCCGGTAGCGGGCTACACCTTC. It is translated as CASSPGPVAGYTF.